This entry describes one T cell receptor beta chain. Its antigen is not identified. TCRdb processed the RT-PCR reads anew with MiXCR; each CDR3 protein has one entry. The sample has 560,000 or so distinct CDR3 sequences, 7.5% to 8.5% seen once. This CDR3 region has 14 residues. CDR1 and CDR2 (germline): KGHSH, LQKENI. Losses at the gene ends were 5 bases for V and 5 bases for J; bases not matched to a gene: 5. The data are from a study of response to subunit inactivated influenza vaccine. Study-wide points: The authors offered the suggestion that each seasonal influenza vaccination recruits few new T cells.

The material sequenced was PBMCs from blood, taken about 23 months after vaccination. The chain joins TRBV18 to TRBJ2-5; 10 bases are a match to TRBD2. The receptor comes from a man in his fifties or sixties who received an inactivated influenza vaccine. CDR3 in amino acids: CASSSSGSGETQYF. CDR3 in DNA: TGTGCCAGCTCATCTAGCGGGAGCGGGGAGACCCAGTACTTC.